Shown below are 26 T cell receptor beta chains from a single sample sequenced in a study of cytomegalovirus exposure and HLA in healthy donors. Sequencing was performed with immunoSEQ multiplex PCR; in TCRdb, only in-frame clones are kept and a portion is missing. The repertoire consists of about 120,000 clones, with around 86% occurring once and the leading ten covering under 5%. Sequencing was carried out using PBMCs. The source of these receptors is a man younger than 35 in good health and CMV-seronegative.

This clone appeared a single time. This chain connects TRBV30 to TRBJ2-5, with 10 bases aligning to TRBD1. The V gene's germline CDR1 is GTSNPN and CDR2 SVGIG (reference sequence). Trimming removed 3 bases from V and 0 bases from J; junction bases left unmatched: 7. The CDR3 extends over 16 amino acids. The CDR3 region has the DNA TGTGCCTGGAGCGCGATGACAGGGGGCAACCAAGAGACCCAGTACTTC. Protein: CAWSAMTGGNQETQYF.

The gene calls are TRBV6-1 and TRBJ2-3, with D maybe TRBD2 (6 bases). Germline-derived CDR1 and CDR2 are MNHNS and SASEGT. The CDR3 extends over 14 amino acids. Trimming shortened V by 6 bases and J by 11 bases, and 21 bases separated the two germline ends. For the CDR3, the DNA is TGTGCCAGCAGGACGGGCGGGGACGACAAACTGCAGTATTTT. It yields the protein CASRTGGDDKLQYF.

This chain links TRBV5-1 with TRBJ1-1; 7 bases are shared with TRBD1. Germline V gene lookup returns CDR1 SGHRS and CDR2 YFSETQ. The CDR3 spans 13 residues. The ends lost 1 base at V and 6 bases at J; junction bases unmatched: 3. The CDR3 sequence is CASSLQGGAEAFF. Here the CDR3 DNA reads TGCGCCAGCAGCTTGCAGGGGGGCGCTGAAGCTTTCTTT.

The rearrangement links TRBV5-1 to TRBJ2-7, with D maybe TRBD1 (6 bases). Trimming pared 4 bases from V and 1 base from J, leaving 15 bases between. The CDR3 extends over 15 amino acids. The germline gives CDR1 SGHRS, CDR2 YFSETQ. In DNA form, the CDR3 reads TGCGCCAGCAGCCTCGGGACATCCGCATCCTACGAGCAGTACTTC. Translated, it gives CASSLGTSASYEQYF.

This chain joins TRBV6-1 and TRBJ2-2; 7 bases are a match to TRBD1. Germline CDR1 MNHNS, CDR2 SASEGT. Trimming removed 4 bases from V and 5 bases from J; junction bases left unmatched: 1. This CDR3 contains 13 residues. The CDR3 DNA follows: TGTGCCAGCAGTGCGACAGGGACCGGGGAGCTGTTTTTT. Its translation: CASSATGTGELFF.

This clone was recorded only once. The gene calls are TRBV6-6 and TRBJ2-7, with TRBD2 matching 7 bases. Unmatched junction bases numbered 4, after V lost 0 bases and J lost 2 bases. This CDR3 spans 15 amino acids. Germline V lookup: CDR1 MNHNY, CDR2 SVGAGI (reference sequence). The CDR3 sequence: CASSYSSGGPYEQYF. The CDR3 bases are TGTGCCAGCAGTTACTCCTCGGGGGGACCCTACGAGCAGTACTTC.

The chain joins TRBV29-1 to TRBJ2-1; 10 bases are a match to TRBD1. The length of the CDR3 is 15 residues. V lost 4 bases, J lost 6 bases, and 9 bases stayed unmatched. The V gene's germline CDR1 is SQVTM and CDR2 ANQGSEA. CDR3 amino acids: CSVAPRRTGGNEQFF. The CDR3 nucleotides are TGCAGCGTTGCACCACGAAGGACAGGGGGCAATGAGCAGTTCTTC.

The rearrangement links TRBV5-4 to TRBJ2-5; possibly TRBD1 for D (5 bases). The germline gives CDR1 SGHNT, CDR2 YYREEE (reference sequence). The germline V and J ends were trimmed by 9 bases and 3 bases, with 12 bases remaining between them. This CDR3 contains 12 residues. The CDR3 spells CAMSTEEETQYF. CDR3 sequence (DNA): TGTGCCATGTCGACAGAGGAAGAGACCCAGTACTTC.

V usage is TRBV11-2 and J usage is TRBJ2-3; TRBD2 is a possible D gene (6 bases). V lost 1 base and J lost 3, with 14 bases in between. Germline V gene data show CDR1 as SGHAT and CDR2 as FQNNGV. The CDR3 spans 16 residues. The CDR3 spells CASSLGSGLTTDTQYF. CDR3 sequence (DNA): TGTGCCAGCAGCTTAGGTTCAGGACTAACAACAGATACGCAGTATTTT.

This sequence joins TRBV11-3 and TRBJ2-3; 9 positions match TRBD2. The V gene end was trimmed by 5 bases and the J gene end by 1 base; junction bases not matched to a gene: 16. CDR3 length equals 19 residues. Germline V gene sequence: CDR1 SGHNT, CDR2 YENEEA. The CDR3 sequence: CASSPGRGRAARGTDTQYF. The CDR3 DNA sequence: TGTGCCAGCAGCCCAGGGCGCGGGAGGGCCGCTCGAGGCACAGATACGCAGTATTTT.

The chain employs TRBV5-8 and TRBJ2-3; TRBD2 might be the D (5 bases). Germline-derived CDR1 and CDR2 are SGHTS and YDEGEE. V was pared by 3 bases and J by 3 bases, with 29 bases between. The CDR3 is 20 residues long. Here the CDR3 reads CASSSTGKLTKTEVTDTQYF. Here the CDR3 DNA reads TGTGCCAGCAGCTCGACCGGGAAATTAACCAAAACGGAAGTTACAGATACGCAGTATTTT. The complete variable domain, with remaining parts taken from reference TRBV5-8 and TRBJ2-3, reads EAGVTQSPTHLIKTRGQQATLRCSPISGHTSVYWYQQALGLGLQFLLWYDEGEERNRGNFPPRFSGRQFPNYSSELNVNALELEDSALYLCASSSTGKLTKTEVTDTQYFGPGTRLTVL.

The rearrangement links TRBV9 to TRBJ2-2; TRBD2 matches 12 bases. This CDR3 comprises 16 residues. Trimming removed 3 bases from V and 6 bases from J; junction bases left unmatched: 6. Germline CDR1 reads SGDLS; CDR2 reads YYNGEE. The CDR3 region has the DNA TGTGCCAGCAGCGACGATGGACTAGCGGGGCCCGGGGAGCTGTTTTTT. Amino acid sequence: CASSDDGLAGPGELFF.

The CDR3 coding sequence is TGTGCCAGCAGTTTACAGGGGGGTTCATATTCACCCCTCCACTTT. Its protein product is CASSLQGGSYSPLHF. The chain employs TRBV27 and TRBJ1-6; 7 bases line up with TRBD1. The ends lost 2 bases at V and 8 bases at J; junction bases unmatched: 6. Germline V gene sequence: CDR1 MNHEY, CDR2 SMNVEV (reference sequence). The CDR3 totals 15 residues.

In DNA, the CDR3 is TGTGCCAGCAGCTTGGAGGCAGGGCCCTATGGCTACACCTTC. Its translation: CASSLEAGPYGYTF. The chain couples TRBV5-4 to TRBJ1-2; possibly TRBD1 for D (5 bases). V lost 0 bases to trimming and J lost 4 bases, with 10 bases between them. CDR3 length: 14 residues. CDR1 and CDR2 (germline): SGHNT, YYREEE (reference sequence).

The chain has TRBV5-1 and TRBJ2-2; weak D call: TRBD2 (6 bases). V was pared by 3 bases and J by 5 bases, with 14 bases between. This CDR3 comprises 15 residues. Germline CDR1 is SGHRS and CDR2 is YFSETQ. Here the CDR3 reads CASSSWEDMTGELFF. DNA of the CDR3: TGCGCCAGCAGCTCTTGGGAGGATATGACCGGGGAGCTGTTTTTT. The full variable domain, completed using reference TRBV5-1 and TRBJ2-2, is KAGVTQTPRYLIKTRGQQVTLSCSPISGHRSVSWYQQTPGQGLQFLFEYFSETQRNKGNFPGRFSGRQFSNSRSEMNVSTLELGDSALYLCASSSWEDMTGELFFGEGSRLTVL.

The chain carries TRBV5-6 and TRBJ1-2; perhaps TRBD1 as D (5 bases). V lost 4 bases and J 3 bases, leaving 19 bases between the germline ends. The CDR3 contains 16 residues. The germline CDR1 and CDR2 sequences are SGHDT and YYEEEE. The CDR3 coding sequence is TGTGCCAGCAGCCTGAGGGAGGGGACCTCCTACTATGGCTACACCTTC. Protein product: CASSLREGTSYYGYTF.

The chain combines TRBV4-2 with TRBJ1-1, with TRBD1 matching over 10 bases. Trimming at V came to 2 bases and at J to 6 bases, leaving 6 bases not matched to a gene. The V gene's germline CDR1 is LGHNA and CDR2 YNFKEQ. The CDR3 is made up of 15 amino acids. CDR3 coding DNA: TGTGCCAGCAGCCAACCGGGACAGGGGCCCCCTGAAGCTTTCTTT. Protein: CASSQPGQGPPEAFF.

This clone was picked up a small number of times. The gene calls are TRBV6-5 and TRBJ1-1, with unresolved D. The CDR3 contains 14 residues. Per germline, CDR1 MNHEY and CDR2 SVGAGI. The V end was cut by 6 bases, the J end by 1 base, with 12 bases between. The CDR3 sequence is CASSLRAGNTEAFF. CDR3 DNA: TGTGCCAGCAGCTTAAGAGCGGGGAACACTGAAGCTTTCTTT.

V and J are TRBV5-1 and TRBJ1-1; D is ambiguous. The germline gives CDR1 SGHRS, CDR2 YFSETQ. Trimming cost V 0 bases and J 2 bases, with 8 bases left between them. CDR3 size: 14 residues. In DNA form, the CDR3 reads TGCGCCAGCAGCTTGGAAGGAGGCAACACTGAAGCTTTCTTT. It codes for CASSLEGGNTEAFF.

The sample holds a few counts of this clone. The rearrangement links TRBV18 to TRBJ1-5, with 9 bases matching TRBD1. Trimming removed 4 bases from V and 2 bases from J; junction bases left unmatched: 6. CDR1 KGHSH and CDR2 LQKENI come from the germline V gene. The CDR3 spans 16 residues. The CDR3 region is CASSLGQGLGNQPQHF. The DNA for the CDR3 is TGTGCCAGCTCACTTGGACAGGGGCTGGGCAATCAGCCCCAGCATTTT.

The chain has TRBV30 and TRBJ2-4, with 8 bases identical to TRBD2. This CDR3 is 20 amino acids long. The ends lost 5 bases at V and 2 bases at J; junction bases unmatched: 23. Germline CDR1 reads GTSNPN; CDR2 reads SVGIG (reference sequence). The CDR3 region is CAWGYYEREWESRTKNIQYF. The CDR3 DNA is TGTGCCTGGGGTTACTATGAGCGGGAGTGGGAGAGTAGAACCAAAAACATTCAGTACTTC.

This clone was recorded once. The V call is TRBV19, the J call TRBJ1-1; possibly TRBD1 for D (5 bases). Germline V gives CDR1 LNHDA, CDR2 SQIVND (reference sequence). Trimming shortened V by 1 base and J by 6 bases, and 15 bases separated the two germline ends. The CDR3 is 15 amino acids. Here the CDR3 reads CASSIGAGGKAEAFF. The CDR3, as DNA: TGTGCCAGTAGTATAGGGGCGGGGGGGAAAGCTGAAGCTTTCTTT.

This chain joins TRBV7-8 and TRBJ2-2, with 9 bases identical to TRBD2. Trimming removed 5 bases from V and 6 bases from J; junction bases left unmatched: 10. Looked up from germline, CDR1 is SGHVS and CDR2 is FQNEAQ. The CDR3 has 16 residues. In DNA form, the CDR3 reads TGTGCCAGCAGCGGGCCTAGCGGGGTGTCCCCCGGGGAGCTGTTTTTT. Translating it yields CASSGPSGVSPGELFF.

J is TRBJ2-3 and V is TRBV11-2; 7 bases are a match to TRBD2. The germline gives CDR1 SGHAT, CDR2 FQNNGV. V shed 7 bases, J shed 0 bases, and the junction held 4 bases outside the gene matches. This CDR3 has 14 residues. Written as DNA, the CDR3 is TGTGCCAGCATCCTCGGGGGGAGCACAGATACGCAGTATTTT. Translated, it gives CASILGGSTDTQYF.

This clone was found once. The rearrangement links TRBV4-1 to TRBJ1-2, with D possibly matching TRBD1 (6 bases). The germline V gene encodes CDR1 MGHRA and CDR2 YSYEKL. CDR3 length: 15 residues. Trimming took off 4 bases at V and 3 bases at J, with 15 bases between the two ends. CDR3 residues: CASSRTLGADYGYTF. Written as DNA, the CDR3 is TGCGCCAGCAGCCGAACTCTGGGGGCGGACTATGGCTACACCTTC.

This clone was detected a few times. The CDR3 region is CASSPIGSTLGNTIYF. DNA of the CDR3: TGTGCCAGCAGCCCCATCGGGTCGACCCTGGGAAACACCATATATTTT. This chain links TRBV7-9 with TRBJ1-3, with D unclear. The CDR3 length is 16 residues. The germline V gene encodes CDR1 SEHNR and CDR2 FQNEAQ (reference sequence). Deletions cut 5 bases from V and 4 bases from J, with 18 bases between.